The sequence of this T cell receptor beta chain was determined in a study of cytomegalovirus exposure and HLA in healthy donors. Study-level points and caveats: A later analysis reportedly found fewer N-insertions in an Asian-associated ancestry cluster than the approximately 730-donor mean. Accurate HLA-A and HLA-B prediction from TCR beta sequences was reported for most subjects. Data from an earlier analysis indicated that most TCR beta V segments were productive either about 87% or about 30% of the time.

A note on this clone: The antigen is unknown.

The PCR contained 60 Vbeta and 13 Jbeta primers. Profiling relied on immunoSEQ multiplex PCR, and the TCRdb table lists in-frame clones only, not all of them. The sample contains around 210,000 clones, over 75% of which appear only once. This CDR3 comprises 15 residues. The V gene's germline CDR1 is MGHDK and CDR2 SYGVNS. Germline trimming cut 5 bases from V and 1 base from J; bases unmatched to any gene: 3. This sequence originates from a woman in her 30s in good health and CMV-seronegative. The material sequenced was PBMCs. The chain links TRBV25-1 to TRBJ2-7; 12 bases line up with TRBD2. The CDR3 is CASSTTSGGSYEQYF. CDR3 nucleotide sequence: TGTGCCAGCAGTACGACTAGCGGGGGTTCCTACGAGCAGTACTTC.